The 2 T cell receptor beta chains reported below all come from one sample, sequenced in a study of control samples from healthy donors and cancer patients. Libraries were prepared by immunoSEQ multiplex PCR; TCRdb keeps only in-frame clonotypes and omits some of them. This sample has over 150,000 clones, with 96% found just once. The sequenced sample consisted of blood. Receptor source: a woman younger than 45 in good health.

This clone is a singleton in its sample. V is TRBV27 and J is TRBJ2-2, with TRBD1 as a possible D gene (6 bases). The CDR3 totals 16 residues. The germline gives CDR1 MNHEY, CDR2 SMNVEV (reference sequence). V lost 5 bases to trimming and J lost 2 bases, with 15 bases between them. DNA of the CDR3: TGTGCCAGCAGTCCCCGGACAGAAAGAAACACCGGGGAGCTGTTTTTT. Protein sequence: CASSPRTERNTGELFF.

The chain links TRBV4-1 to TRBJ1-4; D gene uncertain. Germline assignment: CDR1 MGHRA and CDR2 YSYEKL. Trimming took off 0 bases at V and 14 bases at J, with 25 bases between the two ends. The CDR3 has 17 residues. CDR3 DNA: TGCGCCAGCAGCCAAGAAGGCCTGGGCACTTACTCTTTGTTGCTGTTTTTT. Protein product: CASSQEGLGTYSLLLFF.